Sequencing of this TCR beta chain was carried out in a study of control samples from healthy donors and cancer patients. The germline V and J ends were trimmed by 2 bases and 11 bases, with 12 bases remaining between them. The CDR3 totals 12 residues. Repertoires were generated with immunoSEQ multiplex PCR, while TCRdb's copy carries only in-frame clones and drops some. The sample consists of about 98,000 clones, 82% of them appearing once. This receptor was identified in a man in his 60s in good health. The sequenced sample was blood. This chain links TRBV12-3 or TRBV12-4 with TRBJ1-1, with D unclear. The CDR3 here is CASSLTSSSAFF. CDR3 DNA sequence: TGTGCCAGCAGTTTAACTAGTTCCAGCGCTTTCTTT.